These 29 T cell receptor beta chains were all obtained from the same sample, sequenced in a study of cytomegalovirus exposure and HLA in healthy donors. The PCR employed 60 Vbeta primers together with 13 Jbeta primers. Assay: immunoSEQ multiplex PCR; the TCRdb copy retains only in-frame clones and omits some. The table shows over 85,000 clones, with approximately 70% occurring only once. Sample: PBMCs. Receptors originate from a man between 40 and 49 years old in good health and CMV-seronegative.

The chain uses TRBV21-1 and TRBJ1-1; the DNA was not compared with TRBD1, the D call given in the table. TRBV21-1 represents a pseudogene. This CDR3 region has 19 residues. CDR3 nucleotide sequence: TGTGCCAGCAGCAACGATGGACAGGGGGAGCCTTTACGGTCGACTGAAGCTTTCTTT. Translated: CASSNDGQGEPLRSTEAFF.

V and J are TRBV12-5 and TRBJ2-2, with 9 bases lining up with TRBD1. CDR3 length equals 17 residues. Trimming cost V 1 base and J 7 bases; bases outside gene matches: 10. Germline loops: CDR1 LGHNT, CDR2 FRNRAP. CDR3 sequence: CASGLATLGQGVGELFF. The CDR3 DNA reads as TGTGCTAGTGGTTTGGCTACTTTGGGACAGGGTGTCGGGGAGCTGTTTTTT.

About this clone: Compared with germline, one end of the junction differs, possibly owing to a read error. Other nucleotide sequences from this sample produce the same CDR3. The rearrangement links TRBV27 to TRBJ1-1, with 9 bases matching TRBD1. This CDR3 has 14 amino acids. Germline V gene sequence: CDR1 MNHEY, CDR2 SMNVEV (reference sequence). This CDR3 is CASSWLGQGTEAFF. CDR3 in DNA: TGTGCCAGCAGTTGGTTGGGACAGGGCACTGAGGCTTTCTTT.

The chain uses TRBV6-1 and TRBJ1-6; tentative D call: TRBD1 (5 bases). Between the trimmed V and J ends, which lost 8 bases and 3 bases, there was a span of 14 bases. Germline values: CDR1 MNHNS, CDR2 SASEGT. This CDR3 has 15 residues. The CDR3 coding sequence is TGTGCCAGCGTGCAGGGTACAAACTATAATTCACCCCTCCACTTT. Amino acid sequence: CASVQGTNYNSPLHF.

V and J are TRBV28 and TRBJ2-3; the D gene is possibly TRBD2 (5 bases). Germline CDR1 MDHEN, CDR2 SYDVKM. CDR3 length equals 12 residues. Trimming took off 8 bases at V and 3 bases at J, with 9 bases between the two ends. Written as DNA, the CDR3 is TGTGCCAGCGGCAGGAGGACAGATACGCAGTATTTT. Its protein product is CASGRRTDTQYF.

This clone was detected once. The rearrangement joins TRBV11-3 to TRBJ2-1; 8 bases are shared with TRBD2. Trimming removed 3 bases from V and 7 bases from J; junction bases left unmatched: 5. This CDR3 is built from 14 residues. CDR1 and CDR2 (germline): SGHNT, YENEEA. This CDR3 is CASSFGGGINEQFF. The CDR3 nucleotides read TGTGCCAGCAGCTTTGGCGGGGGGATAAATGAGCAGTTCTTC. Full variable domain (missing parts from reference TRBV11-3 and TRBJ2-1): EAGVVQSPRYKIIEKKQPVAFWCNPISGHNTLYWYLQNLGQGPELLIRYENEEAVDDSQLPKDRFSAERLKGVDSTLKIQPAELGDSAVYLCASSFGGGINEQFFGPGTRLTVL.

In its sample, this clone was seen a few times. V gene TRBV4-3 combines with J gene TRBJ2-3; TRBD2 might be the D (6 bases). Germline V gene sequence: CDR1 LGHNA, CDR2 YSLEER. Deletions cut 0 bases from V and 5 bases from J, with 6 bases between. The CDR3 length is 13 residues. Written as DNA, the CDR3 is TGCGCCAGCAGCCAAGAGGGAGGAGATACGCAGTATTTT. It is translated as CASSQEGGDTQYF.

The J gene is TRBJ1-4, the V gene TRBV6-5, with a weak D call TRBD1 (6 bases). Germline V gene sequence: CDR1 MNHEY, CDR2 SVGAGI. The CDR3 is 14 residues long. The V gene lost 5 bases and the J gene lost 7 bases, with 14 bases spanning the gap. For the CDR3, the DNA is TGTGCCAGCAGTGCCCAGTACAGGGCTGAAAAACTGTTTTTT. It yields the protein CASSAQYRAEKLFF.

V gene TRBV27 combines with J gene TRBJ1-4, with 10 bases identical to TRBD1. V lost 5 bases, J lost 7 bases, and 4 bases stayed unmatched. The germline V gene has CDR1 MNHEY and CDR2 SMNVEV (reference sequence). The CDR3 is 14 amino acids. The CDR3 sequence is CASSRQGAGEKLFF. The CDR3 DNA sequence: TGTGCCAGCAGTCGACAGGGGGCGGGTGAAAAACTGTTTTTT.

Comment on this clone: The sample contains more than one DNA sequence encoding this CDR3. The rearrangement links TRBV5-1 to TRBJ2-3; 8 bases match TRBD2. CDR1 and CDR2 (germline): SGHRS, YFSETQ. This CDR3 comprises 14 residues. The trim removed 0 bases at V and 4 bases at J, leaving 1 base unmatched. CDR3 protein: CASSLAGGADTQYF. CDR3 in DNA: TGCGCCAGCAGCTTGGCCGGGGGGGCAGATACGCAGTATTTT.

This clone showed up many times. The chain is built from TRBV4-2 and TRBJ2-7; TRBD1 agrees at 8 bases. V lost 1 base and J lost 3; bases outside the gene matches: 8. This CDR3 has 16 residues. CDR1 LGHNA and CDR2 YNFKEQ come from the germline V gene. CDR3 coding DNA: TGTGCCAGCAGCCAAGGGACAGGGAAAGGCTTCTACGAGCAGTACTTC. Translation: CASSQGTGKGFYEQYF.

CDR3 nucleotide sequence: TGCGCCAGCAGCTGGTTGGGCCAGACTAGCGGGGAAGAGACCCAGTACTTC. Amino acid sequence: CASSWLGQTSGEETQYF. The chain couples TRBV5-1 to TRBJ2-5; 11 bases match TRBD2. The CDR3 has 17 residues. Germline values: CDR1 SGHRS, CDR2 YFSETQ. J was trimmed by 3 bases and V by 3 bases; bases with no gene match: 10.

This sequence joins TRBV5-1 and TRBJ1-4, with 11 bases identical to TRBD1. The CDR3 totals 17 residues. The germline V gene encodes CDR1 SGHRS and CDR2 YFSETQ. Trimming removed 0 bases from V and 7 bases from J; junction bases left unmatched: 8. DNA for the CDR3: TGCGCCAGCAGCTTGGGCTCAGGACAGGGGGCGACTGAAAAACTGTTTTTT. Protein product: CASSLGSGQGATEKLFF.

The J gene is TRBJ1-5, the V gene TRBV9; D gene uncertain. V was shortened by 4 bases and J by 2 bases, with 10 bases between the two germline ends. The germline V gene encodes CDR1 SGDLS and CDR2 YYNGEE. The CDR3 is 14 residues long. The CDR3 region is CASSPLAGNQPQHF. The CDR3 region has the DNA TGTGCCAGCAGCCCCCTCGCGGGCAATCAGCCCCAGCATTTT.

This clone was seen a few times. The chain couples TRBV7-2 to TRBJ2-3; D unresolved. The V and J ends lost 0 bases and 4 bases respectively, with 8 bases between them. From germline, CDR1 is SGHTA and CDR2 FQGNSA. The CDR3 is 14 amino acids. The CDR3 DNA reads as TGTGCCAGCAGCTTAGCGAACTCCCCAGATACGCAGTATTTT. It translates to CASSLANSPDTQYF.

This clone was counted once. The chain is built from TRBV7-8 and TRBJ1-2, with 8 bases lining up with TRBD1. The length of the CDR3 is 14 residues. Per germline, CDR1 SGHVS and CDR2 FQNEAQ. Trimming took 4 bases from V and 8 from J; bases not matched to a gene: 9. The CDR3, as DNA: TGTGCCAGCAGCTCTAGGACAGGGATGGACGGCTACACCTTC. As protein: CASSSRTGMDGYTF.

The chain combines TRBV13 with TRBJ1-4; 7 bases align to TRBD1. The CDR3 contains 14 residues. The V and J ends lost 5 bases and 6 bases, in that order; junction bases with no gene match: 6. Germline V gene sequence: CDR1 PRHDT, CDR2 FYEKMQ (reference sequence). This CDR3 reads CASSPQGTDEKLFF. The CDR3 DNA reads as TGTGCCAGCAGCCCACAGGGGACTGATGAAAAACTGTTTTTT.

In DNA, the CDR3 is TGCGCCAGCAGCACCCGGGACAGGGGGAACTACGAGCAGTACTTC. Translation gives CASSTRDRGNYEQYF. V is TRBV4-1 and J is TRBJ2-7, with TRBD1 matching 11 bases. This CDR3 region has 15 residues. V lost 5 bases, J lost 3 bases, and 6 bases stayed unmatched. Germline V CDR1 and CDR2: MGHRA, YSYEKL.

The rearrangement uses TRBV7-2 and TRBJ1-1; D gene unclear. V gave up 6 bases and J gave up 2 bases, with 16 bases separating them. The CDR3 is made up of 15 amino acids. The germline gives CDR1 SGHTA, CDR2 FQGNSA. CDR3 region: CASRLGRVVNTEAFF. The CDR3 DNA sequence: TGTGCCAGCAGACTAGGGCGGGTGGTTAACACTGAAGCTTTCTTT.

V gene TRBV7-8 combines with J gene TRBJ2-5; 9 bases fit TRBD1. Germline V CDR1 and CDR2: SGHVS, FQNEAQ. Trimming took 0 bases from V and 5 from J; bases not matched to a gene: 7. CDR3 length equals 16 residues. The CDR3 loop reads CASSLARTGALETQYF. The CDR3 nucleotides read TGTGCCAGCAGCTTAGCACGGACAGGGGCTCTGGAGACCCAGTACTTC.

V gene TRBV7-2 combines with J gene TRBJ2-1, with TRBD2 matching 15 bases. Looked up from germline, CDR1 is SGHTA and CDR2 is FQGNSA. This CDR3 is built from 15 residues. V dropped 6 bases and J dropped 10; count of bases not matched to a gene: 7. This chain's CDR3 is CASRRPGLAGGEQFF. Here the CDR3 DNA reads TGTGCCAGCAGGCGACCGGGACTAGCGGGGGGCGAGCAGTTCTTC.

The rearrangement uses TRBV29-1 and TRBJ2-4; 12 positions match TRBD2. Per the germline V gene, CDR1 is SQVTM and CDR2 is ANQGSEA. V trimming: 7 bases; J trimming: 3 bases; junction bases outside the gene matches: 4. This CDR3 contains 14 residues. CDR3 region: CSATSGGNKNIQYF. CDR3 DNA: TGCAGCGCTACTAGCGGGGGGAACAAAAACATTCAGTACTTC. Full variable domain (missing parts from reference TRBV29-1 and TRBJ2-4): SAVISQKPSRDICQRGTSLTIQCQVDSQVTMMFWYRQQPGQSLTLIATANQGSEATYESGFVIDKFPISRPNLTFSTLTVSNMSPEDSSIYLCSATSGGNKNIQYFGAGTRLSVL.

The V call is TRBV29-1, the J call TRBJ2-4; the D gene is possibly TRBD1 (5 bases). Trimming left V 4 bases short and J 1 base short, with 11 bases between. Germline lookup yields CDR1 SQVTM and CDR2 ANQGSEA. This CDR3 region has 14 residues. The CDR3, as DNA: TGCAGCGTTGCAGGGCGGCACGCCAAAAACATTCAGTACTTC. Residues: CSVAGRHAKNIQYF.

The chain employs TRBV5-6 and TRBJ2-4, with TRBD1 matching over 7 bases. CDR1 SGHDT and CDR2 YYEEEE come from the germline V gene. This CDR3 region has 15 residues. Trimming cost V 4 bases and J 11 bases; bases outside gene matches: 15. CDR3 sequence (DNA): TGTGCCAGCAGCGCACCGGGACAGAACACCCCCGTTCAGTACTTC. Its protein product is CASSAPGQNTPVQYF.

The rearrangement joins TRBV7-8 to TRBJ1-2, with 8 bases aligning to TRBD1. The CDR3 extends over 16 amino acids. V dropped 2 bases and J dropped 8; count of bases not matched to a gene: 13. The V gene's germline CDR1 is SGHVS and CDR2 FQNEAQ. The CDR3 protein is CASSLSLLQGAWGYTF. CDR3 nucleotide sequence: TGTGCCAGCAGCTTAAGCCTTCTCCAGGGGGCGTGGGGCTACACCTTC.

The chain joins TRBV5-4 to TRBJ2-5, with D tentatively TRBD1 (6 bases). Trimming took 3 bases from V and 9 from J, leaving 18 bases between them. Germline assignment: CDR1 SGHNT and CDR2 YYREEE (reference sequence). The CDR3 consists of 14 residues. For the CDR3, the DNA is TGTGCCAGCAGCTCGGTTGTGACTAAGGGGGCCCAGTACTTC. Translated, it gives CASSSVVTKGAQYF.

The CDR3 coding sequence is TGTGCCAGCAGTCCCCAACAGGAATCGAACACTGAAGCTTTCTTT. It encodes CASSPQQESNTEAFF. J is TRBJ1-1 and V is TRBV27, with D maybe TRBD1 (5 bases). Germline lookup yields CDR1 MNHEY and CDR2 SMNVEV (reference sequence). This CDR3 spans 15 amino acids. The ends were cut back, 5 bases at V and 1 base at J, with 14 bases in the middle.

There are a few counts of this clone. This rearrangement joins TRBV5-1 to TRBJ1-1; 10 nucleotides line up with TRBD1. Germline V gene data show CDR1 as SGHRS and CDR2 as YFSETQ. Losses at the gene ends were 4 bases for V and 3 bases for J; bases not matched to a gene: 9. The CDR3 runs to 16 residues. The CDR3 DNA reads as TGCGCCAGCAGCCGGACAGGGGGTAGGGTTGACACTGAAGCTTTCTTT. Encoded protein: CASSRTGGRVDTEAFF.

V and J are TRBV29-1 and TRBJ1-1; a weak D match, TRBD1 (6 bases). The CDR3 is made up of 12 amino acids. Trimming removed 6 bases at V and 2 bases at J, with 10 bases between. Germline V gives CDR1 SQVTM, CDR2 ANQGSEA. The CDR3 here is CSVEDRNTEAFF. In DNA, the CDR3 is TGCAGCGTAGAGGACAGAAACACTGAAGCTTTCTTT.